These 27 T cell receptor beta chains share one sample of origin, sequenced in a study of T cell clones after liver transplantation. Profiled with immunoSEQ multiplex PCR; TCRdb holds only in-frame clones, not every one. The sample shows 85,000 to 110,000 clones, 80% to 90% of them seen only once. The sample here was CD4+ T cells from blood, taken approximately 43 months after liver transplant. All receptors derive from a human patient who received a liver transplant. The graft donor may be the source of some T cells.

This chain connects TRBV7-2 to TRBJ1-5; the D gene is possibly TRBD1 (5 bases). Germline V gene sequence: CDR1 SGHTA, CDR2 FQGNSA. Trimming took off 6 bases at V and 7 bases at J, with 19 bases between the two ends. The CDR3 is made up of 15 amino acids. Here the CDR3 reads CASRGGVGSGQPQHF. The CDR3 DNA sequence: TGTGCCAGCAGGGGAGGGGTCGGCTCGGGGCAGCCCCAGCATTTT.

The rearrangement uses TRBV5-5 and TRBJ1-1; tentatively, D is TRBD1 (5 bases). CDR1 is SGHKS, CDR2 YYEKEE, per germline (reference sequence). V was trimmed by 1 base and J by 3 bases, leaving 10 bases between them. The CDR3 spans 14 residues. Here the CDR3 DNA reads TGTGCCAGCAGCTTGAATCCGGGGCACACTGAAGCTTTCTTT. Protein: CASSLNPGHTEAFF.

The gene calls are TRBV5-1 and TRBJ2-1; D is undetermined. V shed 3 bases and J shed 0 bases, with 10 bases lying between them. Per the germline V gene, CDR1 is SGHRS and CDR2 is YFSETQ. This CDR3 contains 15 residues. In DNA form, the CDR3 reads TGCGCCAGCAGCTCCCAGGTTAGCTCCTACAATGAGCAGTTCTTC. Its protein is CASSSQVSSYNEQFF.

The chain employs TRBV6-1 and TRBJ1-5; the D gene is possibly TRBD1 (6 bases). The CDR3 extends over 13 amino acids. Trimming took 8 bases from V and 5 from J, leaving 13 bases between them. The germline V gene has CDR1 MNHNS and CDR2 SASEGT. CDR3 sequence: CASEDRRDQPQHF. The CDR3 DNA is TGTGCCAGCGAAGACAGGAGGGATCAGCCCCAGCATTTT.

The chain links TRBV5-1 to TRBJ2-1; 9 bases match TRBD1. This CDR3 is 17 amino acids long. Germline CDR1 is SGHRS and CDR2 is YFSETQ. V dropped 4 bases and J dropped 0; count of bases not matched to a gene: 8. The CDR3 region is CASSVDRGASSYNEQFF. The CDR3 region has the DNA TGCGCCAGCAGCGTCGACAGGGGGGCTAGCTCCTACAATGAGCAGTTCTTC. Together with reference TRBV5-1 and TRBJ2-1, the CDR3 gives the full variable domain: KAGVTQTPRYLIKTRGQQVTLSCSPISGHRSVSWYQQTPGQGLQFLFEYFSETQRNKGNFPGRFSGRQFSNSRSEMNVSTLELGDSALYLCASSVDRGASSYNEQFFGPGTRLTVL.

For this clone: The junction departs from the called germline gene at one end, perhaps through a read error. This chain links TRBV27 with TRBJ2-7; 7 nucleotides align to TRBD1. Germline CDR1 MNHEY, CDR2 SMNVEV (reference sequence). The CDR3 length is 16 residues. The CDR3 bases are TGTGCCAGCAGGAGTGGAGGACAGGTAATCTCCCACGAGCAGTACTTC. Translation: CASRSGGQVISHEQYF.

The chain uses TRBV29-1 and TRBJ2-7; 13 bases align to TRBD2. The CDR3 spans 13 residues. Germline V gives CDR1 SQVTM, CDR2 ANQGSEA. Trimming at V came to 6 bases and at J to 5 bases, leaving 4 bases not matched to a gene. CDR3: CSVSTSGRHEQYF. The CDR3 DNA is TGCAGCGTCTCGACTAGCGGGAGGCACGAGCAGTACTTC.

This rearrangement joins TRBV18 to TRBJ2-3; 8 nucleotides agree with TRBD1. The CDR3 is 18 amino acids. V was pared by 3 bases and J by 0 bases, with 11 bases of the junction left unmatched. CDR1 is KGHSH, CDR2 LQKENI, per germline. The CDR3 bases are TGTGCCAGCTCACCCTCCCCTCGACAGGGGCCTAGCACAGATACGCAGTATTTT. It is translated as CASSPSPRQGPSTDTQYF.

In this sample, this clone turned up a few times. The sample has other DNA sequences that encode this CDR3 too. The genes are TRBV11-2 and TRBJ1-5; D gene ambiguous. The CDR3 loop spans 15 amino acids. V was trimmed by 1 base and J by 1 base, leaving 8 bases between them. The germline CDR1 and CDR2 sequences are SGHAT and FQNNGV. The CDR3, as DNA: TGTGCCAGCAGCTTAGGCCCGGGAAGCAATCAGCCCCAGCATTTT. It translates to CASSLGPGSNQPQHF.

The genes are TRBV4-3 and TRBJ1-1; D possibly corresponds to TRBD1 (5 bases). The CDR3 has 15 residues. The V gene's germline CDR1 is LGHNA and CDR2 YSLEER. V dropped 0 bases and J dropped 3 bases, with 11 bases sitting between them. The CDR3 region has the DNA TGCGCCAGCAGCCAAGATTTCGACAGCGACACTGAAGCTTTCTTT. Its protein product is CASSQDFDSDTEAFF.

J is TRBJ2-7 and V is TRBV10-1; TRBD1 agrees at 7 bases. Germline CDR1 WNHNN, CDR2 SYGVQD (reference sequence). The CDR3 runs to 15 residues. J gave up 6 bases and V 6 bases, and 14 bases lay outside the gene matches. CDR3 DNA: TGCGCCAGCAGCAACAGGGGTTCAGCAAGACGCGAGCAGTACTTC. Amino acid sequence: CASSNRGSARREQYF.

The genes are TRBV7-3 and TRBJ2-1, with 12 bases identical to TRBD2. CDR3 length: 15 amino acids. Germline lookup yields CDR1 SGHTA and CDR2 FQGTGA. Losses at the gene ends were 5 bases for V and 7 bases for J; bases not matched to a gene: 6. CDR3 DNA: TGTGCCAGCAGCCCCTCTAGCGGGAGGGCAAATGAGCAGTTCTTC. Translation gives CASSPSSGRANEQFF. The full variable domain, rest sourced from reference TRBV7-3 and TRBJ2-1, is GAGVSQTPSNKVTEKGKYVELRCDPISGHTALYWYRQSLGQGPEFLIYFQGTGAADDSGLPNDRFFAVRPEGSVSTLKIQRTERGDSAVYLCASSPSSGRANEQFFGPGTRLTVL.

V and J are TRBV6-1 and TRBJ2-3, with 7 bases identical to TRBD1. Germline V gene data show CDR1 as MNHNS and CDR2 as SASEGT. The CDR3 is 18 residues long. The J segment lost 5 bases and the V segment lost 4 bases, leaving 18 bases of the junction unmatched. The CDR3 is CASSAQPSDRARLDTQYF. CDR3 sequence (DNA): TGTGCCAGCAGTGCCCAGCCTTCAGACAGGGCCAGATTAGATACGCAGTATTTT.

This clone was observed a few times. The V call is TRBV7-2, the J call TRBJ2-5, with D unresolved. Trimming took 4 bases from V and 7 from J, leaving 22 bases between them. Germline assignment: CDR1 SGHTA and CDR2 FQGNSA. The CDR3 sequence is 16 residues long. CDR3 in DNA: TGTGCCAGCAGCTCTGGACGCCAACAGATCAGTGGGACCCAGTACTTC. It yields the protein CASSSGRQQISGTQYF.

This chain links TRBV18 with TRBJ2-3; D is undetermined. This CDR3 is built from 13 residues. Trimming pared 5 bases from V and 4 bases from J, leaving 10 bases between. CDR1 is KGHSH, CDR2 LQKENI, per germline. CDR3 sequence: CASSRLAADTQYF. CDR3 DNA sequence: TGTGCCAGCTCAAGATTAGCCGCAGATACGCAGTATTTT.

J is TRBJ1-5 and V is TRBV19; possible D gene TRBD1, 5 bases. The germline V gene encodes CDR1 LNHDA and CDR2 SQIVND (reference sequence). This CDR3 has 12 residues. V dropped 6 bases and J dropped 4 bases, with 7 bases sitting between them. The CDR3 sequence: CASSRGNQPQHF. The CDR3 DNA is TGTGCCAGTAGCCGGGGGAATCAGCCCCAGCATTTT.

The rearrangement uses TRBV11-3 and TRBJ2-1, with a tentative D call TRBD2 (6 bases). Per the germline V gene, CDR1 is SGHNT and CDR2 is YENEEA. This CDR3 is built from 13 residues. V dropped 1 base and J dropped 10 bases, with 11 bases sitting between them. The CDR3 spells CASSLGSRGEQFF. CDR3 bases: TGTGCCAGCAGCTTAGGTAGCCGGGGGGAGCAGTTCTTC.

This clone was observed a few times. The V and J genes are TRBV4-1 and TRBJ1-5; 7 bases match TRBD1. After removal of 1 base from V and 6 bases from J, the junction contained 12 bases not matched to a gene. CDR3 length: 17 residues. CDR1 and CDR2 (germline): MGHRA, YSYEKL. CDR3: CASSQASDRVRGQPQHF. DNA for the CDR3: TGCGCCAGCAGCCAAGCCTCAGACAGGGTCAGGGGTCAGCCCCAGCATTTT.

The gene calls are TRBV5-5 and TRBJ1-2; the D is unclear. This CDR3 comprises 13 residues. Germline V gives CDR1 SGHKS, CDR2 YYEKEE (reference sequence). Trimming took 5 bases from V and 8 from J, leaving 16 bases between them. The chain's CDR3 is CASRDRSFEGYTF. The CDR3 DNA is TGTGCCAGCAGGGACCGGAGTTTCGAAGGCTACACCTTC.

CDR3 amino acids: CASSEYEEWYEQYF. The CDR3 bases are TGTGCCAGCAGTGAATATGAGGAATGGTACGAGCAGTACTTC. This chain connects TRBV25-1 to TRBJ2-7; D gene unclear. There are 14 residues in the CDR3. V lost 0 bases and J lost 4, with 10 bases in between. CDR1 is MGHDK and CDR2 is SYGVNS in the germline V gene.

The chain uses TRBV7-9 and TRBJ2-7, with 11 nucleotides matching TRBD2. This CDR3 is 19 amino acids long. CDR1 and CDR2 from the germline V gene are SEHNR and FQNEAQ (reference sequence). V was clipped by 1 base and J by 1 base; unmatched bases: 12. Here the CDR3 DNA reads TGTGCCAGCAGCTTAGTGGGCAGGGGACTAGCGGTACTGTCCTACGAGCAGTACTTC. As protein: CASSLVGRGLAVLSYEQYF. Supplemented by reference TRBV7-9 and TRBJ2-7, the full variable domain reads DTGVSQNPRHKITKRGQNVTFRCDPISEHNRLYWYRQTLGQGPEFLTYFQNEAQLEKSRLLSDRFSAERPKGSFSTLEIQRTEQGDSAMYLCASSLVGRGLAVLSYEQYFGPGTRLTVT.

The V and J genes are TRBV7-9 and TRBJ1-2; 7 bases are shared with TRBD1. Germline values: CDR1 SEHNR, CDR2 FQNEAQ (reference sequence). Losses at the gene ends were 5 bases for V and 8 bases for J; bases not matched to a gene: 14. The CDR3 totals 15 residues. The CDR3 coding sequence is TGTGCCAGCAGCCCCCGTGGGGGGACAGACAACGGCTACACCTTC. It specifies CASSPRGGTDNGYTF.

This chain joins TRBV9 and TRBJ2-3; the D gene is possibly TRBD2 (6 bases). The V and J ends lost 0 bases and 1 base respectively, with 9 bases between them. This CDR3 has 15 residues. Germline CDR1 reads SGDLS; CDR2 reads YYNGEE. The CDR3 region has the DNA TGTGCCAGCAGCGTAGGTGGACTACGCACAGATACGCAGTATTTT. Protein: CASSVGGLRTDTQYF.

V and J are TRBV9 and TRBJ2-3, with D perhaps TRBD1 (6 bases). The V end lost 0 bases, the J end lost 6 bases, and 14 bases lay between the germline ends. The CDR3 consists of 15 residues. Looked up from germline, CDR1 is SGDLS and CDR2 is YYNGEE. CDR3 coding DNA: TGTGCCAGCAGCGTAGCTACTAGGACAGCCGATACGCAGTATTTT. Its protein product is CASSVATRTADTQYF.

This clone was found a few times. The chain couples TRBV4-1 to TRBJ1-2, with 7 bases matching TRBD1. The junction had 10 bases not matched to a gene; V was cut back by 4 bases and J by 5 bases. The CDR3 totals 15 residues. Germline CDR1 MGHRA, CDR2 YSYEKL. DNA for the CDR3: TGCGCCAGCAGCCTCCGACAGGGTGAGAGGTATGGCTACACCTTC. Translated, it gives CASSLRQGERYGYTF.

The genes are TRBV4-1 and TRBJ2-1; 13 nucleotides align to TRBD2. This CDR3 spans 16 amino acids. Germline V gene lookup returns CDR1 MGHRA and CDR2 YSYEKL. The junction had 9 bases not matched to a gene; V was cut back by 1 base and J by 12 bases. The CDR3 loop is CASSQVGTSGDWAQFF. CDR3 sequence (DNA): TGCGCCAGCAGCCAAGTCGGGACTAGCGGGGATTGGGCGCAGTTCTTC.

This clone was counted once. The chain employs TRBV7-3 and TRBJ1-2; D is undetermined. The CDR3 extends over 14 amino acids. The germline CDR1 and CDR2 sequences are SGHTA and FQGTGA. V was trimmed by 5 bases and J by 7 bases, leaving 17 bases between them. CDR3 in DNA: TGTGCCAGCAGCCCCACGGGCCAGACGGGTGGCTACACCTTC. This sequence encodes CASSPTGQTGGYTF.